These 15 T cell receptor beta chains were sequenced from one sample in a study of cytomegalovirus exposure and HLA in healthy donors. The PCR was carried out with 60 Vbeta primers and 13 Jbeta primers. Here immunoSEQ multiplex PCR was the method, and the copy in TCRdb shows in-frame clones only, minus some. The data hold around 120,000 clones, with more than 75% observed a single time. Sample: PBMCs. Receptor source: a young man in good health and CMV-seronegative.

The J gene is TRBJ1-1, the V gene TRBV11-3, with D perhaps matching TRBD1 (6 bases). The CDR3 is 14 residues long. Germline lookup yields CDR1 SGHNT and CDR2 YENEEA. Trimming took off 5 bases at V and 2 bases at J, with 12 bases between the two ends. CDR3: CASSPGTSNTEAFF. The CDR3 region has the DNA TGTGCCAGCAGCCCAGGGACATCTAACACTGAAGCTTTCTTT.

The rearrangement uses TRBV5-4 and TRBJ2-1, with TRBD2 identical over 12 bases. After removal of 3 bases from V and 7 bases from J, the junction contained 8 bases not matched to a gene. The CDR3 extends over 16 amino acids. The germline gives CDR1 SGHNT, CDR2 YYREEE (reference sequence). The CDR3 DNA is TGTGCCAGCAGCTCACCAATACTAGCGGGGGGAAATGAGCAGTTCTTC. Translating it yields CASSSPILAGGNEQFF. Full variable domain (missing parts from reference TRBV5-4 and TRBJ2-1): ETGVTQSPTHLIKTRGQQVTLRCSSQSGHNTVSWYQQALGQGPQFIFQYYREEENGRGNFPPRFSGLQFPNYSSELNVNALELDDSALYLCASSSPILAGGNEQFFGPGTRLTVL.

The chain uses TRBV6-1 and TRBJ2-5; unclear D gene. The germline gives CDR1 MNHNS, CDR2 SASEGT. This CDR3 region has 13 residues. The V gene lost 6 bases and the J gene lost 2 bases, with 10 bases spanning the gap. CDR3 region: CASSTAAQETQYF. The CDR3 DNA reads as TGTGCCAGCAGCACGGCGGCACAAGAGACCCAGTACTTC.

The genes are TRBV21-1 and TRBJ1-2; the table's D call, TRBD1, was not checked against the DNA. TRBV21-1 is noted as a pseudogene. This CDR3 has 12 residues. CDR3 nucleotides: TGTGCCAGCACCCCGACAGCATATGGCTACACCTTC. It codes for CASTPTAYGYTF.

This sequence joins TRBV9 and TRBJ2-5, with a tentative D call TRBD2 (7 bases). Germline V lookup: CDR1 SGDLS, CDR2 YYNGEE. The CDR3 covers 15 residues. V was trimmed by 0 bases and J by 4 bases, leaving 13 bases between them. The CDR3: CASSVAWGGRETQYF. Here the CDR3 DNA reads TGTGCCAGCAGCGTAGCTTGGGGGGGCCGAGAGACCCAGTACTTC. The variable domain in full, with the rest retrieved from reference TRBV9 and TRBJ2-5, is DSGVTQTPKHLITATGQRVTLRCSPRSGDLSVYWYQQSLDQGLQFLIQYYNGEERAKGNILERFSAQQFPDLHSELNLSSLELGDSALYFCASSVAWGGRETQYFGPGTRLLVL.

The CDR3 here is CASSEQNYGYTF. CDR3 nucleotide sequence: TGCGCCAGCAGTGAACAGAACTATGGCTACACCTTC. The chain is built from TRBV10-2 and TRBJ1-2; D is ambiguous. The germline V gene has CDR1 WSHSY and CDR2 SAAADI. The CDR3 has 12 residues. With 3 bases removed from V and 2 bases from J, the gap between germline ends came to 4 bases.

The CDR3 DNA is TGTGCCAGCAGCTTAACACTAGCGGGGGCCTACAATGAGCAGTTCTTC. The encoded protein is CASSLTLAGAYNEQFF. This sequence joins TRBV7-3 and TRBJ2-1, with TRBD2 identical over 11 bases. V gave up 0 bases and J gave up 2 bases; unmatched junction bases: 0. The CDR3 is made up of 16 amino acids. Germline CDR1 reads SGHTA; CDR2 reads FQGTGA.

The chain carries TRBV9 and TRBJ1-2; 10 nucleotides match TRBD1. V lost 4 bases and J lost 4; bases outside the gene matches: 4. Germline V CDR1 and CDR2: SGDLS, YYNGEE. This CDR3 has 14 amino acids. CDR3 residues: CASSLRTGGYGYTF. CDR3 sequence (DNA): TGTGCCAGCAGCTTACGGACAGGGGGCTATGGCTACACCTTC.

The CDR3 sequence is CASSQEGYDGYTF. CDR3 coding DNA: TGTGCCAGCAGCCAAGAGGGCTACGATGGCTACACCTTC. The chain uses TRBV4-2 and TRBJ1-2; D is unresolved. Germline V gives CDR1 LGHNA, CDR2 YNFKEQ. This CDR3 spans 13 amino acids. Trimming cost V 0 bases and J 6 bases, with 8 bases left between them.

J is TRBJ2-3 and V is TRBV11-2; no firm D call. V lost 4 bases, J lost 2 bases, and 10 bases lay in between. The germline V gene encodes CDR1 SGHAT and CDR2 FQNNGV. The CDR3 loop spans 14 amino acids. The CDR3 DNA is TGTGCCAGCAGCTACCTTCAGTCCACAGATACGCAGTATTTT. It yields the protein CASSYLQSTDTQYF.

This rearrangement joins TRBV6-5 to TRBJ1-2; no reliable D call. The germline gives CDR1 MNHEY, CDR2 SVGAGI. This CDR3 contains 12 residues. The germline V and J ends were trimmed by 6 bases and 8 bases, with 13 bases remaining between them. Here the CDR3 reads CASRLASSGYTF. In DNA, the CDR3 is TGTGCCAGCAGACTCGCCTCGTCGGGCTACACCTTC.

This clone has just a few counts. CDR3 protein: CASSLETGNNQPQHF. The DNA for the CDR3 is TGCGCCAGCAGCCTCGAGACAGGTAATAATCAGCCCCAGCATTTT. This rearrangement joins TRBV5-1 to TRBJ1-5, with D possibly TRBD1 on 6 matching bases. Germline CDR1 and CDR2: SGHRS and YFSETQ. The CDR3 totals 15 residues. Deletions cut 4 bases from V and 4 bases from J, with 15 bases between.

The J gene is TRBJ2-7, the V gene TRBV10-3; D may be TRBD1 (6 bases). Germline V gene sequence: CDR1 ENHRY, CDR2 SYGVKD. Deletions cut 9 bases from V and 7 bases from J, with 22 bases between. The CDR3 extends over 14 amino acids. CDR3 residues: CAMGWGLVSGEQYF. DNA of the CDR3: TGTGCCATGGGGTGGGGGCTAGTTTCGGGAGAGCAGTACTTC.

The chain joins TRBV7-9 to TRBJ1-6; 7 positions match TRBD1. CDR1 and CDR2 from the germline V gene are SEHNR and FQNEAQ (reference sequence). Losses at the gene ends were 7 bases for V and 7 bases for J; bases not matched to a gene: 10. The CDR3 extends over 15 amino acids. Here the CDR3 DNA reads TGTGCCAGCACCCCGTTTGGGACAGACAATTCACCCCTCCACTTT. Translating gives CASTPFGTDNSPLHF.

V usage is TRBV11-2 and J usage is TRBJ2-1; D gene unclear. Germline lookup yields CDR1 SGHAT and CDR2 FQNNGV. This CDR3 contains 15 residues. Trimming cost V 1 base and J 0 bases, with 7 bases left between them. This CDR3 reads CASSLARSSYNEQFF. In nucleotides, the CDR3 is TGTGCCAGCAGCTTAGCCAGAAGCTCCTACAATGAGCAGTTCTTC. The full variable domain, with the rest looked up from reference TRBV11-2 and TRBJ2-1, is EAGVAQSPRYKIIEKRQSVAFWCNPISGHATLYWYQQILGQGPKLLIQFQNNGVVDDSQLPKDRFSAERLKGVDSTLKIQPAKLEDSAVYLCASSLARSSYNEQFFGPGTRLTVL.